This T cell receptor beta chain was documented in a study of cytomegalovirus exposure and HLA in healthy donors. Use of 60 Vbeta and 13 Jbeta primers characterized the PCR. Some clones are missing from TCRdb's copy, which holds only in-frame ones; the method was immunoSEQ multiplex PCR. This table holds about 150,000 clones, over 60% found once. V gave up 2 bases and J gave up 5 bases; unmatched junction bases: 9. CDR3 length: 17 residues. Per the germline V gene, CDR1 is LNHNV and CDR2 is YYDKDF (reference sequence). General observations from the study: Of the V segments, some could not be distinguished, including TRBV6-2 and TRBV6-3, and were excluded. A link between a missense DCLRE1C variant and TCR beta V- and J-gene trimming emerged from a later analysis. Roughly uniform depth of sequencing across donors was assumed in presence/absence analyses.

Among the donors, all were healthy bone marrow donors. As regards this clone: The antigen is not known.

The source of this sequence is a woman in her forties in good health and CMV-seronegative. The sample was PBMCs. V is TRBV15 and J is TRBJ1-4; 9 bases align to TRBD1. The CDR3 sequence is CATSRSIQDRGNEKLFF. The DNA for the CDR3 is TGTGCCACCAGCAGATCCATCCAGGACAGGGGAAATGAAAAACTGTTTTTT.